This T cell receptor beta chain originates from a study of blood T cell repertoires in COVID-19. Here immunoSEQ multiplex PCR was the method, and the copy in TCRdb shows in-frame clones only, minus some. The sample consists of about 90,000 clones, 75% to 90% of them appearing once. The receptor was isolated from a male donor with acute or convalescent COVID-19. What was sequenced was peripheral blood.

Here the CDR3 DNA reads TGTGCCAGCAGCTCGGGGGACAGGGCTTCTAGGGATGAAAAACTGTTTTTT. Protein product: CASSSGDRASRDEKLFF. V gene TRBV5-4 combines with J gene TRBJ1-4, with 9 bases fitting TRBD1. CDR3 length: 17 residues. Germline V gives CDR1 SGHNT, CDR2 YYREEE (reference sequence). The J segment lost 6 bases and the V segment lost 3 bases, leaving 12 bases of the junction unmatched.